This record covers a single T cell receptor beta chain. What it binds is unknown. The V and J ends lost 0 bases and 3 bases respectively, with 12 bases between them. CDR1 MGHRA and CDR2 YSYEKL come from the germline V gene. This CDR3 is 17 amino acids long. Data came from immunoSEQ multiplex PCR; TCRdb stores just in-frame clones and leaves some out. The profile shows 200,000 to 300,000 clones, about 92% of them singletons. The donors were members of the roughly 130-subject validation cohort (separate from the approximately 670-subject first cohort). The sample belongs to a study of cytomegalovirus exposure and HLA in healthy donors. Study-level findings and limits: Cytomegalovirus association was assigned to 150 to 200 TCR beta chains. While the bulk of TCR sequences proved rare, some public TCRs turned up in many donors. Reports credit the classifier with highly specific, highly sensitive diagnosis of cytomegalovirus status.

The V gene is TRBV4-1, the J gene TRBJ2-6, with unresolved D. The receptor was isolated from a woman in her twenties or thirties in good health and CMV-seronegative. Specimen: PBMCs. CDR3: CASSQDRVALGANVLTF. In DNA, the CDR3 is TGCGCCAGCAGCCAAGATCGGGTAGCACTTGGGGCCAACGTCCTGACTTTC.